This is a list of T cell receptor beta chains from one sample in a study of blood T cells in healthy people across ages. TCRdb redid the calling of the 5' RACE reads with MiXCR, one entry per CDR3 protein. This table holds 1.5 million or so distinct CDR3 sequences, around 42% found once. Sequencing input: blood. The receptor set was obtained from a woman under 30 in good health. The CDR3 runs from the conserved cysteine through the conserved F or W. The D gene is left open where the match is weak. Size tells how often a clone was seen (once, few, many) or the class of an expanded clone, and some rows leave it out.

>.|TRBV6-5|few|TRBJ2-5|15
CASQSPSSGQETQYF
TGTGCCTCCCAAAGTCCTAGTAGTGGCCAAGAGACCCAGTACTTC
>.|TRBV20-1|.|TRBJ1-1|18
CSASTEGAEAWPNTEAFF
TGCAGTGCTAGTACGGAAGGGGCGGAGGCCTGGCCTAACACTGAAGCTTTCTTT
>.|TRBV20-1|.|TRBJ1-4|12
CSAIGTNEKLFF
TGCAGTGCTATAGGGACTAATGAAAAACTGTTTTTT
>.|TRBV20-1|few|TRBJ2-5|13
CSARWGTQETQYF
TGCAGTGCTAGATGGGGGACCCAAGAGACCCAGTACTTC
>TRBD2|TRBV3-1|once|TRBJ2-1|16
CASSRFRTSGGNEQFF
TGTGCCAGCAGCCGATTCCGGACTAGCGGGGGGAATGAGCAGTTCTTC
>.|TRBV28|.|TRBJ2-7|12
CASSLRWVEQYF
TGTGCCAGCAGTTTGCGATGGGTCGAGCAGTACTTC
>TRBD2|TRBV10-3|few|TRBJ2-1|13
CATAGGPSNEQFF
TGTGCCACCGCGGGGGGGCCCAGCAATGAGCAGTTCTTC
>.|TRBV6-6|.|TRBJ2-6|15
CASRKQGTGANVLTF
TGTGCCAGCAGAAAACAGGGTACCGGGGCCAACGTCCTGACTTTC
>.|TRBV21-1|.|TRBJ1-5|14
CASSKEVSGQPQHF
TGTGCCAGCAGCAAAGAGGTCTCAGGGCAGCCCCAGCATTTT
>TRBD1|TRBV3-1|.|TRBJ1-1|15
CASSHSTGANTEAFF
TGTGCCAGCAGCCACTCGACAGGGGCGAACACTGAAGCTTTCTTT
>TRBD1|TRBV12-3/TRBV12-4|.|TRBJ1-4|14
CASSNTGGPEKLFF
TGTGCCAGCAGCAATACAGGGGGCCCTGAAAAACTGTTTTTT
>TRBD2|TRBV6-6|few|TRBJ2-7|15
CASSSGASGIYEQYF
TGTGCCAGCAGTTCTGGGGCTAGCGGAATCTACGAGCAGTACTTC
>.|TRBV7-2|.|TRBJ2-1|14
CASSPSRDFHEQFF
TGTGCCAGCAGCCCTAGCCGGGACTTCCATGAGCAGTTCTTC
>.|TRBV4-1|.|TRBJ1-3|15
CASSQTSGVGNTIYF
TGCGCCAGCAGCCAAACGTCGGGGGTCGGAAACACCATATATTTT
>.|TRBV10-3|few|TRBJ2-5|16
CAISPGTRIGGETQYF
TGTGCCATCAGCCCCGGGACAAGGATTGGGGGGGAGACCCAGTACTTC
>.|TRBV21-1|.|TRBJ2-7|16
CASSTQRAGGPCEQYF
TGTGCCAGCAGCACACAGAGAGCGGGAGGGCCCTGCGAGCAGTACTTC
>TRBD2|TRBV7-3|.|TRBJ2-3|19
CASSLKAGGPWTDTDTQYF
TGTGCCAGCAGCTTAAAGGCGGGGGGGCCTTGGACTGACACAGATACGCAGTATTTT
>TRBD1|TRBV20-1|.|TRBJ1-2|12
CSARTGDSGYTF
TGCAGTGCCCGGACAGGGGACTCTGGCTACACCTTC
>.|TRBV28|.|TRBJ2-2|13
CATRGGNSGELFF
TGTGCCACCAGGGGGGGTAACTCCGGGGAGCTGTTTTTT
>.|TRBV6-5|.|TRBJ1-1|13
CASSYHGYPEAFF
TGTGCCAGCAGTTACCATGGGTACCCTGAAGCTTTCTTT
>TRBD2|TRBV7-9|.|TRBJ2-4|16
CASSPSSGTLYNEQYF
TGTGCCAGCAGCCCATCTAGCGGGACCCTATACAATGAGCAGTACTTC
>.|TRBV7-9|.|TRBJ1-1|15
CASSPPDRINTEAFF
TGTGCCAGCAGTCCTCCAGACAGGATAAACACTGAAGCTTTCTTT
>TRBD1|TRBV5-1|few|TRBJ1-4|15
CASSLASRGREKLFF
TGCGCCAGCAGCTTGGCCTCCAGGGGGCGAGAAAAACTGTTTTTT
>.|TRBV12-3/TRBV12-4|.|TRBJ2-3|14
CASSGLGGADTQYF
TGTGCCAGCAGTGGACTGGGAGGAGCAGATACGCAGTATTTT
>.|TRBV7-9|.|TRBJ2-1|15
CASSSPREAYNEQFF
TGTGCCAGCAGCTCCCCCCGAGAGGCCTACAATGAGCAGTTCTTC
>.|TRBV4-1|.|TRBJ1-1|16
CASSQDRAREGTEAFF
TGCGCCAGCAGCCAGGACCGTGCCAGGGAGGGGACTGAAGCTTTCTTT
>.|TRBV14|few|TRBJ2-1|15
CASSRQGLGYNEQFF
TGTGCCAGCAGCCGACAGGGACTAGGGTACAATGAGCAGTTCTTC
>.|TRBV15|.|TRBJ2-7|12
CATSSSYNEQYF
TGTGCCACCAGCTCTAGCTACAATGAGCAGTACTTC
>.|TRBV2|.|TRBJ2-5|14
CAGQRTVPQETQYF
TGTGCCGGCCAACGGACAGTCCCACAAGAGACCCAGTACTTC
>.|TRBV7-2|.|TRBJ2-7|12
CASSPQHGEQYF
TGTGCCAGCAGCCCCCAGCATGGCGAGCAGTACTTC
>.|TRBV7-3|.|TRBJ1-2|14
CASSPRRGLNGYTF
TGTGCCAGCAGCCCCAGACGGGGCCTAAATGGCTACACCTTC
>TRBD1|TRBV7-9|.|TRBJ1-6|15
CACSRGTGENSPLHF
TGTGCCTGCAGCAGAGGGACAGGGGAAAATTCACCCCTCCACTTT
>.|TRBV21-1|.|TRBJ1-4|15
CASSTRDRGREKLFF
TGTGCCAGCAGCACCCGGGACAGGGGTAGAGAAAAACTGTTTTTT
>.|TRBV20-1|few|TRBJ2-4|12
CSIPSGLGSEYF
TGCAGTATTCCCTCCGGGCTAGGGTCTGAGTACTTC
>.|TRBV20-1|.|TRBJ2-7|15
CSARDRRENFYEQYF
TGCAGTGCTAGAGATCGCAGGGAAAATTTCTACGAGCAGTACTTC
>.|TRBV5-1|many|TRBJ2-1|12
CASSIGTNEQFF
TGCGCCAGCAGCATAGGGACTAATGAGCAGTTCTTC
>TRBD2|TRBV2|.|TRBJ2-3|10
CASRGGTQYF
TGTGCCAGCAGGGGGGGGACGCAGTATTTT
>.|TRBV6-5|.|TRBJ1-6|15
CASSDPGRGDSPLHF
TGTGCCAGCAGCGACCCGGGAAGAGGGGATTCACCCCTCCACTTT
>.|TRBV20-1|few|TRBJ1-6|15
CSARDRGGDNSPLHF
TGCAGTGCTAGAGATCGAGGAGGGGATAATTCACCCCTCCACTTT
>.|TRBV5-5|.|TRBJ2-5|14
CASSLWLDQETQYF
TGTGCCAGCAGCTTGTGGTTGGACCAAGAGACCCAGTACTTC
>TRBD2|TRBV20-1|.|TRBJ2-1|16
CSARDLQRGTHNEQFF
TGCAGTGCTAGAGATCTCCAGCGGGGGACTCACAATGAGCAGTTCTTC